The 20 T cell receptor beta chains below come from one sample, sequenced in a study of OX40 agonist ivuxolimab in advanced cancers. Method: immunoSEQ multiplex PCR; TCRdb's copy keeps in-frame clones and lacks some. The data show 60,000 to 90,000 clones, roughly 90% seen once. Sequenced material: CD4+ or CD8+ T cells sorted from blood, taken in a trial of the OX40 agonist ivuxolimab. The receptors stem from an adult with an advanced solid tumor such as melanoma, head and neck, liver or kidney cancer.

The genes are TRBV5-1 and TRBJ2-3; 8 positions agree with TRBD1. The CDR3 loop spans 16 amino acids. Germline assignment: CDR1 SGHRS and CDR2 YFSETQ. The V segment lost 0 bases and the J segment 3 bases; nucleotides outside the gene matches: 6. The CDR3 region is CASSLVPGGRTDTQYF. Here the CDR3 DNA reads TGCGCCAGCAGCTTGGTTCCAGGGGGCAGGACAGATACGCAGTATTTT.

This clone was seen only a few times. This chain connects TRBV6-1 to TRBJ1-5; possible D gene TRBD1, 5 bases. The V gene's germline CDR1 is MNHNS and CDR2 SASEGT. The germline V and J ends were trimmed by 7 bases and 8 bases, with 15 bases remaining between them. The CDR3 runs to 13 residues. CDR3 protein: CASTQGPLEPQHF. DNA of the CDR3: TGTGCCAGCACCCAGGGACCATTAGAGCCCCAGCATTTT.

V is TRBV11-2 and J is TRBJ2-2, with D perhaps TRBD1 or TRBD2 (5 bases each). The germline V and J ends were trimmed by 7 bases and 7 bases, with 19 bases remaining between them. The CDR3 has 15 residues. Per the germline V gene, CDR1 is SGHAT and CDR2 is FQNNGV. The chain's CDR3 is CASTPVLGVGGELFF. DNA for the CDR3: TGTGCCAGCACCCCCGTACTGGGGGTTGGCGGGGAGCTGTTTTTT.

The rearrangement uses TRBV6-6 and TRBJ1-5; 8 bases are a match to TRBD1. CDR1 and CDR2 (germline): MNHNY, SVGAGI (reference sequence). The J segment lost 4 bases and the V segment lost 7 bases, leaving 6 bases of the junction unmatched. The CDR3 is 14 residues long. The CDR3 bases are TGTGCCAGCACCCCTCGACAGGGGAATCAGCCCCAGCATTTT. It is translated as CASTPRQGNQPQHF.

The V call is TRBV28, the J call TRBJ1-4; D not certain. The CDR3 consists of 17 residues. Germline V lookup: CDR1 MDHEN, CDR2 SYDVKM. The V gene lost 2 bases and the J gene lost 2 bases, with 15 bases spanning the gap. This CDR3 is CASSLNVGQVTNEKLFF. CDR3 coding DNA: TGTGCCAGCAGTTTAAATGTCGGCCAGGTGACTAATGAAAAACTGTTTTTT.

This clone was counted a few times. The chain has TRBV7-9 and TRBJ1-1; D gene ambiguous. Between the trimmed V and J ends, which lost 5 bases and 3 bases, there was a span of 10 bases. The CDR3 contains 13 residues. CDR1 SEHNR and CDR2 FQNEAQ come from the germline V gene (reference sequence). CDR3 residues: CASSLAGDTEAFF. CDR3 coding DNA: TGTGCCAGCAGCCTGGCGGGAGACACTGAAGCTTTCTTT.

The genes are TRBV23-1 and TRBJ2-3; the match to TRBD1 covers 7 bases. TRBV23-1 carries the ORF label, with uncertain function. Unmatched junction bases numbered 0, after V lost 2 bases and J lost 4 bases. CDR3 length: 13 residues. CDR3 in amino acids: CASSQQGADTQYF. The CDR3 bases are TGCGCCAGCAGTCAACAGGGGGCAGATACGCAGTATTTT.

The chain links TRBV18 to TRBJ1-3; 9 bases map to TRBD1. Germline lookup yields CDR1 KGHSH and CDR2 LQKENI. V lost 3 bases to trimming and J lost 3 bases; unmatched junction nucleotides: 12. The CDR3 has 18 residues. In DNA form, the CDR3 reads TGTGCCAGCTCACCCAACCGGGACAGGGTTCTGAGTGGAAACACCATATATTTT. Translated: CASSPNRDRVLSGNTIYF. Complete variable domain (other parts from reference TRBV18 and TRBJ1-3): NAGVMQNPRHLVRRRGQEARLRCSPMKGHSHVYWYRQLPEEGLKFMVYLQKENIIDESGMPKERFSAEFPKEGPSILRIQQVVRGDSAAYFCASSPNRDRVLSGNTIYFGEGSWLTVV.

The table lists this clone with a count of one. This rearrangement joins TRBV18 to TRBJ2-1; 7 nucleotides match TRBD2. CDR1 and CDR2 from the germline V gene are KGHSH and LQKENI. The CDR3 length is 14 residues. V lost 4 bases to trimming and J lost 9 bases; unmatched junction nucleotides: 9. The CDR3, as DNA: TGTGCCAGCTCACTTGTACCTAGCGGAGGTGAGCAGTTCTTC. It codes for CASSLVPSGGEQFF.

The chain links TRBV6-5 to TRBJ2-1; 7 bases line up with TRBD1. V shed 11 bases and J 7 bases; nucleotides not matched to a gene: 8. There are 12 residues in the CDR3. Germline V gene sequence: CDR1 MNHEY, CDR2 SVGAGI. The CDR3 loop is CAATGSGNEQFF. The CDR3 DNA reads as TGTGCCGCGACAGGGTCGGGTAATGAGCAGTTCTTC.

The chain links TRBV7-2 to TRBJ2-5; D gene uncertain. V shed 0 bases and J shed 3 bases, with 8 bases lying between them. CDR3 length equals 14 residues. The V gene's germline CDR1 is SGHTA and CDR2 FQGNSA. The CDR3 bases are TGTGCCAGCAGCTTAGCCAGTTACAAAGAGACCCAGTACTTC. It yields the protein CASSLASYKETQYF.

Written as DNA, the CDR3 is TGTGCCAGCAGCCGGGACAGGGGGCTAGACGAGCAGTACTTC. Its translation: CASSRDRGLDEQYF. The chain couples TRBV11-1 to TRBJ2-7, with 12 positions matching TRBD1. Germline V gene lookup returns CDR1 SGHAT and CDR2 FQDESV (reference sequence). Trimming at V came to 5 bases and at J to 5 bases, leaving 4 bases not matched to a gene. CDR3 length equals 14 residues. Using reference TRBV11-1 and TRBJ2-7 for the parts outside the CDR3, the full variable domain is EAEVAQSPRYKITEKSQAVAFWCDPISGHATLYWYRQILGQGPELLVQFQDESVVDDSQLPKDRFSAERLKGVDSTLKIQPAELGDSAMYLCASSRDRGLDEQYFGPGTRLTVT.

The V gene is TRBV2, the J gene TRBJ2-7; tentative D call: TRBD2 (5 bases). The CDR3 covers 13 residues. Germline-derived CDR1 and CDR2 are SNHLY and FYNNEI. V lost 5 bases and J 0 bases, leaving 8 bases between the germline ends. CDR3 sequence (DNA): TGTGCCAGCAGTCGTAGCGACTCCTACGAGCAGTACTTC. This encodes CASSRSDSYEQYF.

V usage is TRBV27 and J usage is TRBJ1-2; D possibly corresponds to TRBD1 (6 bases). Germline loops: CDR1 MNHEY, CDR2 SMNVEV (reference sequence). This CDR3 is 12 amino acids long. Trimming removed 5 bases at V and 5 bases at J, with 9 bases between. CDR3: CASSNTGYGYTF. The CDR3 DNA reads as TGTGCCAGCAGTAATACAGGGTATGGCTACACCTTC.

The rearrangement uses TRBV5-1 and TRBJ2-7; TRBD2 matches 9 bases. V was clipped by 1 base and J by 2 bases; unmatched bases: 7. CDR3 length equals 16 residues. Germline V lookup: CDR1 SGHRS, CDR2 YFSETQ. Written as DNA, the CDR3 is TGCGCCAGCAGCTTGAGGGCTAGCGGGGTGGCCTACGAGCAGTACTTC. This codes for CASSLRASGVAYEQYF.

In DNA, the CDR3 is TGTGCCACCAGCAGAGATCTGGGCGTAAGAAACATTCAGTACTTC. This codes for CATSRDLGVRNIQYF. The chain combines TRBV15 with TRBJ2-4; D not resolved. The germline gives CDR1 LNHNV, CDR2 YYDKDF (reference sequence). V lost 0 bases to trimming and J lost 6 bases, with 12 bases between them. This CDR3 comprises 15 residues.

The chain carries TRBV25-1 and TRBJ2-5; 13 bases are shared with TRBD2. The CDR3 contains 15 residues. J lost 4 bases, V lost 5 bases, and 4 bases had no gene match. Germline CDR1 MGHDK, CDR2 SYGVNS. CDR3 sequence reads: CASSRLAGGSETQYF. The CDR3 DNA follows: TGTGCCAGCAGTCGACTAGCGGGGGGCTCAGAGACCCAGTACTTC. The full variable domain, rest sourced from reference TRBV25-1 and TRBJ2-5, is EADIYQTPRYLVIGTGKKITLECSQTMGHDKMYWYQQDPGMELHLIHYSYGVNSTEKGDLSSESTVSRIRTEHFPLTLESARPSHTSQYLCASSRLAGGSETQYFGPGTRLLVL.

This clone was recorded once. The chain's CDR3 is CASRSDSSWGFQYF. The CDR3 DNA reads as TGTGCCAGCAGGTCGGACTCTTCCTGGGGCTTTCAGTACTTC. The chain employs TRBV11-1 and TRBJ2-4; D might be TRBD1 or TRBD2, each matching 5 bases. The CDR3 has 14 amino acids. Trimming shortened V by 6 bases and J by 11 bases, and 20 bases separated the two germline ends. Germline V gene sequence: CDR1 SGHAT, CDR2 FQDESV (reference sequence).

The chain recombines TRBV7-9 with TRBJ1-1; unclear D gene. Per germline, CDR1 SEHNR and CDR2 FQNEAQ (reference sequence). The V end lost 2 bases, the J end lost 7 bases, and 11 bases lay between the germline ends. The CDR3 has 13 amino acids. Here the CDR3 reads CASSLPVGIEAFF. The CDR3, as DNA: TGTGCCAGCAGCTTACCCGTGGGGATTGAAGCTTTCTTT.

The chain is built from TRBV5-4 and TRBJ2-7; tentatively, D is TRBD1 (6 bases). Looked up from germline, CDR1 is SGHNT and CDR2 is YYREEE (reference sequence). Deletions cut 4 bases from V and 1 base from J, with 12 bases between. The CDR3 has 14 amino acids. The CDR3 here is CASSPTTGSYEQYF. The CDR3 nucleotides are TGTGCCAGCAGCCCGACGACAGGTTCCTACGAGCAGTACTTC.